The 22 T cell receptor beta chains below were found in one sample sequenced in a study of T cell repertoires in cytomegalovirus infection. TCRdb re-called the reads with MiXCR, one entry per CDR3 protein. This table holds about 440,000 distinct CDR3 sequences, approximately 31% found once. Sequencing used PBMCs. The receptor set was obtained from a human donor in good health (CMV status not recorded). Some clones in this sample may be carry-over from other donors' samples.

The genes are TRBV24-1 and TRBJ2-2; weak D call: TRBD1 (6 bases). CDR3 length: 20 residues. Germline CDR1 and CDR2: KGHDR and SFDVKD. Trimming shortened V by 2 bases and J by 4 bases, and 25 bases separated the two germline ends. CDR3: CATSDSPGKRQDLLTGELFF. The CDR3 bases are TGTGCCACCAGTGATTCCCCCGGGAAGCGACAGGACCTACTCACCGGGGAGCTGTTTTTT.

In this sample, this clonotype turned up many times. The V call is TRBV7-9, the J call TRBJ2-5, with unresolved D. The CDR3 is made up of 16 amino acids. Germline V gene data show CDR1 as SEHNR and CDR2 as FQNEAQ (reference sequence). V was cut by 5 bases and J by 4 bases, with 20 bases left in between. The CDR3 coding sequence is TGTGCCAGCAGCGCAAGAGTCCCATCGCGCGGAGAGACCCAGTACTTC. Translated, it gives CASSARVPSRGETQYF.

The chain couples TRBV19 to TRBJ2-7; no clear D. CDR1 and CDR2 (germline): LNHDA, SQIVND (reference sequence). This CDR3 has 14 residues. V lost 3 bases to trimming and J lost 4 bases, with 13 bases between them. The CDR3 sequence: CASSISTISYEQYF. For the CDR3, the DNA is TGTGCCAGTAGTATTTCAACTATATCGTACGAGCAGTACTTC.

In the case of this clonotype: Mismatch with germline at one junction end may stem from a read error. The rearrangement uses TRBV4-1 and TRBJ2-7; tentative D call: TRBD2 (6 bases). CDR3 size: 13 residues. CDR1 MGHRA and CDR2 YSYEKL come from the germline V gene. In DNA form, the CDR3 reads TGCGCCAGCATCCAAGACGGGAGACCCGAGCAGTACTTC. Protein product: CASIQDGRPEQYF.

This clonotype was detected many times. This chain links TRBV7-2 with TRBJ2-1, with 9 bases lining up with TRBD2. The CDR3 loop spans 15 amino acids. The V and J ends lost 0 bases and 8 bases, in that order; junction bases with no gene match: 5. Germline values: CDR1 SGHTA, CDR2 FQGNSA. The CDR3 sequence is CASSLAAGGRYEQFF. CDR3 sequence (DNA): TGTGCCAGCAGCTTAGCAGCGGGGGGCCGATATGAGCAGTTCTTC.

The chain has TRBV20-1 and TRBJ2-7; 8 bases match TRBD1. The CDR3 runs to 13 residues. V lost 3 bases to trimming and J lost 5 bases; unmatched junction nucleotides: 6. Germline V gene lookup returns CDR1 DFQATT and CDR2 SNEGSKA (reference sequence). CDR3 protein: CSASTGTGDEQYF. As DNA, the CDR3 is TGCAGTGCTAGTACGGGGACAGGTGACGAGCAGTACTTC.

This clonotype has just a few counts. CDR3 in DNA: TGCGCCAGCAGCTTCCGGGCTAATGAAAAACTGTTTTTT. It codes for CASSFRANEKLFF. This chain joins TRBV5-1 and TRBJ1-4; unclear D gene. Germline values: CDR1 SGHRS, CDR2 YFSETQ. The length of the CDR3 is 13 residues. V was cut by 2 bases and J by 3 bases, with 5 bases left in between.

This chain uses TRBV4-3 with TRBJ1-2; the D gene is possibly TRBD1 (6 bases). V was pared by 0 bases and J by 0 bases, with 23 bases between. The CDR3 loop spans 20 amino acids. Germline-derived CDR1 and CDR2 are LGHNA and YSLEER. The CDR3 region is CASSQDLGGGRAYTNYGYTF. The CDR3 nucleotides are TGCGCCAGCAGCCAAGATTTGGGTGGGGGCAGGGCATACACTAACTATGGCTACACCTTC.

In its sample, this clonotype was seen once. The V call is TRBV2, the J call TRBJ2-6; 9 bases are a match to TRBD1. The CDR3 extends over 19 amino acids. Per the germline V gene, CDR1 is SNHLY and CDR2 is FYNNEI. The V gene end was trimmed by 7 bases and the J gene end by 3 bases; junction bases not matched to a gene: 16. The CDR3 DNA sequence: TGTGCCAGCATAAAAGACAGGGGGGACACCAGTTTTGGGGCCAACGTCCTGACTTTC. This gives the protein CASIKDRGDTSFGANVLTF.

This clonotype was counted only a few times. The chain carries TRBV27 and TRBJ2-7; D is possibly TRBD1 (6 bases). Germline V gives CDR1 MNHEY, CDR2 SMNVEV (reference sequence). Deletions cut 8 bases from V and 0 bases from J, with 11 bases between. The CDR3 length is 13 residues. The CDR3 loop is CASQSDSSYEQYF. The DNA of the CDR3 is TGTGCCAGCCAGTCGGACAGCTCCTACGAGCAGTACTTC.

In its sample, this clonotype was seen a few times. The chain uses TRBV18 and TRBJ1-1; D is undetermined. The germline V gene has CDR1 KGHSH and CDR2 LQKENI. The CDR3 consists of 17 residues. The V and J ends lost 2 bases and 1 base respectively, with 17 bases between them. CDR3 residues: CASSPGREIGRNTEAFF. As DNA, the CDR3 is TGTGCCAGCTCACCAGGTCGGGAGATCGGGAGGAACACTGAAGCTTTCTTT.

The chain has TRBV20-1 and TRBJ1-1, with D possibly being TRBD1 (5 bases). Germline V gives CDR1 DFQATT, CDR2 SNEGSKA (reference sequence). The CDR3 extends over 12 amino acids. Trimming pared 6 bases from V and 1 base from J, leaving 9 bases between. The CDR3 spells CSALTENTEAFF. In DNA, the CDR3 is TGCAGTGCATTGACAGAGAACACTGAAGCTTTCTTT.

The chain recombines TRBV6-5 with TRBJ1-1; D is unclear. The V end was cut by 0 bases, the J end by 5 bases, with 16 bases between. This CDR3 is built from 16 residues. CDR1 is MNHEY, CDR2 SVGAGI, per germline. This chain's CDR3 is CASSYSGAGRGTEAFF. The CDR3 bases are TGTGCCAGCAGTTACTCGGGTGCGGGCAGAGGGACTGAAGCTTTCTTT.

This chain joins TRBV6-1 and TRBJ1-3, with D possibly TRBD1 on 6 matching bases. There are 14 residues in the CDR3. CDR1 is MNHNS, CDR2 SASEGT, per germline. Trimming took off 7 bases at V and 0 bases at J, with 10 bases between the two ends. The CDR3 spells CASIGQSSGNTIYF. The CDR3 DNA is TGTGCCAGCATCGGACAGTCCTCTGGAAACACCATATATTTT.

Of note for this clonotype: Sequence at one end of the junction differs from germline and may be a read error. This rearrangement joins TRBV7-6 to TRBJ2-1; 8 nucleotides match TRBD2. Germline CDR1 and CDR2: SGHVS and FNYEAQ. CDR3 length: 17 amino acids. In DNA form, the CDR3 reads TGTGCCAGCAGCCTGGTCCCGGGACTAGACTCCTACAATGAGCAGCTCTTC. This translates into CASSLVPGLDSYNEQLF.

This clonotype was observed a few times. The rearrangement links TRBV14 to TRBJ2-7, with 8 bases aligning to TRBD1. The CDR3 extends over 16 amino acids. Germline V gives CDR1 SGHDN, CDR2 FVKESK. V lost 0 bases, J lost 5 bases, and 9 bases stayed unmatched. CDR3 loop: CASSQDPARGLDEQYF. The CDR3 nucleotides read TGTGCCAGCAGCCAAGATCCGGCCAGGGGGCTAGACGAGCAGTACTTC.

This clonotype was detected many times. The chain links TRBV12-3 or TRBV12-4 to TRBJ1-1; 7 bases match TRBD1. V was clipped by 7 bases and J by 0 bases; unmatched bases: 5. The CDR3 covers 14 residues. The CDR3 DNA sequence: TGTGCCAGCAAAATAGGGGGCGTGAACACTGAAGCTTTCTTT. This encodes CASKIGGVNTEAFF.

This clonotype was detected ten times or more. The gene calls are TRBV6-2 or TRBV6-3 and TRBJ1-1; the D is unclear. This CDR3 spans 15 amino acids. V lost 2 bases, J lost 1 base, and 11 bases lay in between. Germline CDR1 is MNHEY and CDR2 is SVGEGT. The CDR3 nucleotides read TGTGCCAGCAGTTACGGTTCTACGGGGAACACTGAAGCTTTCTTT. Translation gives CASSYGSTGNTEAFF.

The chain couples TRBV24-1 to TRBJ1-2; no definite D call. This CDR3 spans 13 amino acids. The V gene's germline CDR1 is KGHDR and CDR2 SFDVKD. Trimming shortened V by 6 bases and J by 8 bases, and 15 bases separated the two germline ends. The CDR3 protein is CATSKRSEDGYTF. CDR3 nucleotide sequence: TGTGCCACCAGTAAGCGATCAGAAGACGGCTACACCTTC.

This sequence joins TRBV19 and TRBJ2-6; a possible D gene is TRBD1 (5 bases). The germline gives CDR1 LNHDA, CDR2 SQIVND (reference sequence). V was shortened by 5 bases and J by 0 bases, with 14 bases between the two germline ends. This CDR3 spans 17 amino acids. The CDR3 region is CASSVLQAPSGANVLTF. The CDR3 nucleotides are TGTGCCAGTAGTGTCCTACAGGCCCCCTCTGGGGCCAACGTCCTGACTTTC.

For this clonotype: Its ends do not fully match the called genes, so a read error is possible. V and J are TRBV7-2 and TRBJ2-5, with D hard to call. Germline V gene sequence: CDR1 SGHTA, CDR2 FQGNSA. The CDR3 covers 13 residues. The CDR3 loop is CASSLTPQETLSF. The CDR3, as DNA: TGTGCCAGCAGCTTAACGCCGCAAGAGACCCTGTCCTTC.

With regard to this clonotype: It may be a read error: a sequence one base away is much more abundant. The chain is built from TRBV7-4 and TRBJ2-3; D not resolved. In germline, CDR1 is SGHVT, CDR2 SQSDAQ. The length of the CDR3 is 16 residues. The CDR3 protein is CASSLTATKDPDMQYF. The CDR3 DNA reads as TGTGCCAGCAGCTTAACGGCGACGAAAGACCCAGATATGCAGTATTTT.